Presented here are 30 T cell receptor beta chains from one specimen sequenced in a study of Ad26.COV2.S vaccination and SARS-CoV-2 variants. Treatment described: around 19 received Ad26.COV2.S at low or high dose, single or two shots; 5 received placebo; per-sample allocation not given. Day 63 following the first vaccine or placebo injection was when the samples were taken. Sequencing used immunoSEQ multiplex PCR; TCRdb keeps in-frame clones, though not all of them. The repertoire consists of around 340,000 clones, with approximately 86% occurring once and the leading ten covering roughly 10%. The material sequenced was peripheral blood, taken in a trial of Ad26.COV2.S vaccine versus placebo. Receptors originate from a person aged 18-65 years who received the Ad26.COV2.S COVID-19 vaccine or a placebo.

In DNA, the CDR3 is TGCGCCAGCAGCCCCCGCGGCCGGCGAGATAGCAATCAGCCCCAGCATTTT. This codes for CASSPRGRRDSNQPQHF. The chain carries TRBV4-1 and TRBJ1-5; unclear D gene. Germline CDR1 reads MGHRA; CDR2 reads YSYEKL. V was cut by 4 bases and J by 0 bases, with 16 bases left in between. CDR3 length: 17 residues.

The CDR3 DNA is TGCGCCAGCAGACCCCGATTTAGATTAGCGGAAGAGTACAATGAGCAGTTCTTC. It translates to CASRPRFRLAEEYNEQFF. The gene calls are TRBV23-1 and TRBJ2-1; D is possibly TRBD2 (6 bases). TRBV23-1 is reported as an ORF; its role is uncertain. This CDR3 region has 18 residues. The V end was cut by 6 bases, the J end by 4 bases, with 25 bases between.

CDR3 in DNA: TGTGCCAGCAGTTCCTCAGGGAGGGCGTCCAATGAGCAGTTCTTC. It yields the protein CASSSSGRASNEQFF. V usage is TRBV6-2 or TRBV6-3 and J usage is TRBJ2-1; 7 bases line up with TRBD2. V lost 4 bases, J lost 6 bases, and 9 bases stayed unmatched. The germline V gene encodes CDR1 MNHEY and CDR2 SVGEGT. The CDR3 spans 15 residues.

The gene calls are TRBV5-5 and TRBJ2-7, with D possibly TRBD2 on 6 matching bases. There are 15 residues in the CDR3. Germline loops: CDR1 SGHKS, CDR2 YYEKEE (reference sequence). V was clipped by 4 bases and J by 2 bases, with 16 bases between them. CDR3 protein: CASSRDSPKTYEQYF. The CDR3 nucleotides are TGTGCCAGCAGCAGGGACTCCCCAAAGACCTACGAGCAGTACTTC. The complete variable domain, with remaining parts taken from reference TRBV5-5 and TRBJ2-7, reads DAGVTQSPTHLIKTRGQQVTLRCSPISGHKSVSWYQQVLGQGPQFIFQYYEKEERGRGNFPDRFSARQFPNYSSELNVNALLLGDSALYLCASSRDSPKTYEQYFGPGTRLTVT.

This chain connects TRBV5-1 to TRBJ2-1, with TRBD1 identical over 9 bases. The CDR3 is made up of 15 amino acids. Per the germline V gene, CDR1 is SGHRS and CDR2 is YFSETQ. The ends lost 4 bases at V and 4 bases at J; junction bases unmatched: 6. In DNA form, the CDR3 reads TGCGCCAGCAGCCAGGGGACAGGGACTTACAATGAGCAGTTCTTC. This encodes CASSQGTGTYNEQFF.

The chain has TRBV10-3 and TRBJ2-3; 8 bases match TRBD1. V trimming: 6 bases; J trimming: 6 bases; junction bases outside the gene matches: 5. CDR1 is ENHRY and CDR2 is SYGVKD in the germline V gene. CDR3 size: 13 residues. This CDR3 is CAIRLQGADTQYF. The CDR3 DNA follows: TGTGCCATCAGACTCCAGGGGGCCGATACGCAGTATTTT.

The V gene is TRBV14, the J gene TRBJ1-2; no clear D. CDR3 size: 12 residues. V gave up 3 bases and J gave up 8 bases, with 10 bases separating them. CDR1 and CDR2 from the germline V gene are SGHDN and FVKESK. The CDR3 bases are TGTGCCAGCAGCCAGATCTGGGGAGGCTACACCTTC. Protein product: CASSQIWGGYTF.

This sequence joins TRBV19 and TRBJ2-7, with 10 nucleotides matching TRBD1. From germline, CDR1 is LNHDA and CDR2 SQIVND (reference sequence). The V segment lost 4 bases and the J segment 0 bases; nucleotides outside the gene matches: 3. This CDR3 is built from 15 residues. The CDR3: CASSSRTGGSYEQYF. The CDR3 region has the DNA TGTGCCAGTAGTAGTAGGACAGGGGGCTCCTACGAGCAGTACTTC.

Only a few counts were recorded for this clone. The rearrangement uses TRBV4-1 and TRBJ2-7; 9 bases are shared with TRBD1. Germline V gene data show CDR1 as MGHRA and CDR2 as YSYEKL. The CDR3 covers 16 residues. The V and J ends lost 4 bases and 0 bases, in that order; junction bases with no gene match: 7. The CDR3: CASSPRTGEPSYEQYF. The CDR3 DNA sequence: TGCGCCAGCAGCCCTCGGACAGGGGAACCCTCCTACGAGCAGTACTTC.

Here the CDR3 reads CASSAGTGGRYGYTF. DNA of the CDR3: TGTGCCAGCAGCGCAGGGACAGGGGGACGCTATGGCTACACCTTC. The chain has TRBV7-9 and TRBJ1-2; the match to TRBD1 covers 11 bases. The ends lost 5 bases at V and 4 bases at J; junction bases unmatched: 6. This CDR3 is built from 15 residues. Per germline, CDR1 SEHNR and CDR2 FQNEAQ (reference sequence).

This clone was detected only a few times. The rearrangement uses TRBV5-1 and TRBJ1-1; D might be TRBD1 (6 bases). Deletions cut 4 bases from V and 2 bases from J, with 18 bases between. From germline, CDR1 is SGHRS and CDR2 YFSETQ. This CDR3 spans 16 amino acids. DNA of the CDR3: TGCGCCAGCAGCCCTTATTCCCGGGGGCGAAACACTGAAGCTTTCTTT. This encodes CASSPYSRGRNTEAFF.

J is TRBJ1-3 and V is TRBV4-3; D is unclear. Trimming removed 4 bases at V and 4 bases at J, with 20 bases between. The CDR3 runs 17 residues. The V gene's germline CDR1 is LGHNA and CDR2 YSLEER. CDR3 in DNA: TGCGCCAGCAGCCCGAGCCCTCCTAACTTTGGGGGAAACACCATATATTTT. Protein: CASSPSPPNFGGNTIYF.

This clone has only one observation. CDR3 nucleotides: TGTGCCAGCCTGGCGGGACTAGCGTCCGACGAGCAGTACTTC. It is translated as CASLAGLASDEQYF. The chain joins TRBV2 to TRBJ2-7; 10 nucleotides agree with TRBD2. V lost 8 bases and J lost 5; bases outside the gene matches: 9. Germline V gives CDR1 SNHLY, CDR2 FYNNEI. The CDR3 spans 14 residues.

The rearrangement uses TRBV7-9 and TRBJ1-1; D is unresolved. Looked up from germline, CDR1 is SEHNR and CDR2 is FQNEAQ (reference sequence). Trimming took 0 bases from V and 11 from J, leaving 16 bases between them. The CDR3 totals 14 residues. This CDR3 reads CASSLASVGNDAFF. In DNA form, the CDR3 reads TGTGCCAGCAGCTTAGCGTCGGTGGGAAATGACGCTTTCTTT. The entire variable domain, with the rest obtained from reference TRBV7-9 and TRBJ1-1, is as follows: DTGVSQNPRHKITKRGQNVTFRCDPISEHNRLYWYRQTLGQGPEFLTYFQNEAQLEKSRLLSDRFSAERPKGSFSTLEIQRTEQGDSAMYLCASSLASVGNDAFFGQGTRLTVV.

This clone was seen just once. V and J are TRBV5-1 and TRBJ2-2; D possibly corresponds to TRBD2 (6 bases). The V end lost 3 bases, the J end lost 3 bases, and 12 bases lay between the germline ends. CDR3 size: 15 residues. Germline V lookup: CDR1 SGHRS, CDR2 YFSETQ. The CDR3 here is CASSWRVPDTGELFF. CDR3 in DNA: TGCGCCAGCAGCTGGAGGGTCCCCGACACCGGGGAGCTGTTTTTT.

This sequence joins TRBV7-2 and TRBJ2-1; TRBD1 matches 9 bases. V lost 3 bases, J lost 7 bases, and 4 bases stayed unmatched. CDR1 and CDR2 (germline): SGHTA, FQGNSA. The CDR3 totals 14 residues. The CDR3 loop is CASSFGQGWNEQFF. Written as DNA, the CDR3 is TGTGCCAGCAGCTTTGGACAGGGGTGGAATGAGCAGTTCTTC.

The chain recombines TRBV4-2 with TRBJ1-1; unclear D gene. This CDR3 contains 13 residues. CDR1 LGHNA and CDR2 YNFKEQ come from the germline V gene. V lost 2 bases to trimming and J lost 9 bases, with 13 bases between them. The CDR3 DNA follows: TGTGCCAGCAGCCAAAGCGGATCCACGAAAGCTTTCTTT. This codes for CASSQSGSTKAFF.

V usage is TRBV28 and J usage is TRBJ1-3; perhaps TRBD1 as D (5 bases). The length of the CDR3 is 15 residues. Germline CDR1 is MDHEN and CDR2 is SYDVKM. The germline V and J ends were trimmed by 7 bases and 4 bases, with 17 bases remaining between them. DNA for the CDR3: TGTGCCAGCAACCCCGGTCAGGGAAAAGGAAACACCATATATTTT. It is translated as CASNPGQGKGNTIYF.

This clone has only one observation. The chain couples TRBV2 to TRBJ2-3; the match to TRBD2 covers 10 bases. The germline V gene has CDR1 SNHLY and CDR2 FYNNEI. This CDR3 comprises 18 residues. The V segment lost 2 bases and the J segment 8 bases; nucleotides outside the gene matches: 16. The CDR3 loop reads CASSERWASGGVAGTQYF. Written as DNA, the CDR3 is TGTGCCAGCAGTGAACGATGGGCTAGCGGGGGAGTAGCGGGTACGCAGTATTTT.

This chain's CDR3 is CASSSPGGRTDTQYF. CDR3 bases: TGTGCCAGCAGCTCCCCTGGGGGGCGCACAGATACGCAGTATTTT. This chain links TRBV5-6 with TRBJ2-3; the D gene could be TRBD1 or TRBD2 (6 bases each). V lost 3 bases, J lost 1 base, and 12 bases lay in between. Germline CDR1 SGHDT, CDR2 YYEEEE. The CDR3 consists of 15 residues.

This sequence joins TRBV7-9 and TRBJ2-7, with D tentatively TRBD2 (5 bases). Germline lookup yields CDR1 SEHNR and CDR2 FQNEAQ (reference sequence). The CDR3 extends over 14 amino acids. Trimming removed 3 bases at V and 5 bases at J, with 14 bases between. CDR3 in amino acids: CASSFGLYIDEQYF. CDR3 sequence (DNA): TGTGCCAGCAGCTTCGGACTCTACATCGACGAGCAGTACTTC.

V gene TRBV9 combines with J gene TRBJ1-1; D is perhaps TRBD1 (5 bases). CDR1 is SGDLS and CDR2 is YYNGEE in the germline V gene. CDR3 length equals 15 residues. The V end was cut by 3 bases, the J end by 4 bases, with 16 bases between. The DNA of the CDR3 is TGTGCCAGCAGCGGAGTGGGGGGACGGATCACTGAAGCTTTCTTT. This gives the protein CASSGVGGRITEAFF.

The chain is built from TRBV7-9 and TRBJ2-7, with 9 positions matching TRBD1. This CDR3 region has 14 residues. Germline values: CDR1 SEHNR, CDR2 FQNEAQ (reference sequence). Trimming cost V 6 bases and J 4 bases; bases outside gene matches: 7. CDR3 amino acids: CASSHRDRVYEQYF. The CDR3 coding sequence is TGTGCCAGCAGTCACCGGGACAGGGTGTACGAGCAGTACTTC.

The gene calls are TRBV28 and TRBJ2-7; a weak D match, TRBD2 (7 bases). The germline V and J ends were trimmed by 6 bases and 5 bases, with 14 bases remaining between them. Germline V lookup: CDR1 MDHEN, CDR2 SYDVKM. This CDR3 region has 13 residues. The CDR3 sequence: CASRRGGADEQYF. As DNA, the CDR3 is TGTGCCAGCAGGAGGGGGGGCGCGGACGAGCAGTACTTC.

The chain is built from TRBV6-6 and TRBJ1-2, with D unclear. This CDR3 spans 16 amino acids. Germline assignment: CDR1 MNHNY and CDR2 SVGAGI (reference sequence). Between the trimmed V and J ends, which lost 6 bases and 1 base, there was a span of 18 bases. The chain's CDR3 is CASRPGSTASNYGYTF. CDR3 nucleotide sequence: TGTGCCAGCAGGCCTGGGTCAACCGCGAGTAACTATGGCTACACCTTC.

CDR3: CASRDYYEQYF. CDR3 in DNA: TGTGCCAGTCGGGACTACTACGAGCAGTACTTC. The J gene is TRBJ2-7, the V gene TRBV28; 7 bases are a match to TRBD2. The trim removed 9 bases at V and 3 bases at J, leaving 2 bases unmatched. CDR1 MDHEN and CDR2 SYDVKM come from the germline V gene. The CDR3 is 11 residues long.

The gene calls are TRBV7-9 and TRBJ2-1; 7 nucleotides align to TRBD2. There are 14 residues in the CDR3. V lost 5 bases and J lost 5; bases outside the gene matches: 6. Germline CDR1 SEHNR, CDR2 FQNEAQ (reference sequence). In DNA form, the CDR3 reads TGTGCCAGCAGCATCAGCGGGACCGACAATGAGCAGTTCTTC. Translation gives CASSISGTDNEQFF.

This chain joins TRBV3-1 (or the pseudogene TRBV3-2) and TRBJ2-3; D is ambiguous. CDR3 size: 17 residues. The V end was cut by 1 base, the J end by 1 base, with 15 bases between. In germline, CDR1 is LGHDT, CDR2 YNNKEL (reference sequence). The CDR3 spells CASSQASGSEGTDTQYF. The CDR3 DNA follows: TGTGCCAGCAGCCAAGCCTCCGGCAGCGAAGGCACAGATACGCAGTATTTT.

This sequence joins TRBV7-2 and TRBJ2-7; a weak D match, TRBD1 (7 bases). Germline lookup yields CDR1 SGHTA and CDR2 FQGNSA. V shed 6 bases and J shed 2 bases, with 11 bases lying between them. The CDR3 is 13 amino acids. The CDR3 region is CASRRDSPYEQYF. The DNA of the CDR3 is TGTGCCAGCAGGCGGGACAGCCCCTACGAGCAGTACTTC.

This sequence joins TRBV3-1 (or the pseudogene TRBV3-2) and TRBJ2-7, with D perhaps TRBD1 (5 bases). Germline loops: CDR1 LGHDT, CDR2 YNNKEL (reference sequence). Trimming stripped 2 bases from V and 5 bases from J, with 16 bases between. The CDR3 loop spans 15 amino acids. This CDR3 is CASSQWGQKVHEQYF. The CDR3 coding sequence is TGTGCCAGCAGCCAATGGGGCCAGAAGGTCCACGAGCAGTACTTC.